This record concerns one T cell receptor beta chain sequence. Antigen specificity is unknown. This sample is drawn from a study of blood T cells in healthy people across ages. The CDR3 is 17 amino acids. Germline CDR1 MNHEY, CDR2 SVGAGI. Trimming left V 2 bases short and J 4 bases short, with 18 bases between. The authors ran a second PCR of roughly 6 to 12 cycles using a sample-barcoded 5' primer and a J-beta primer mix. The template-switch adaptor, which had 12 random nucleotides, put a tag on each cDNA molecule. TCRdb reprocessed the 5' RACE reads with MiXCR, giving one entry per CDR3 protein. The sample has around 1,000,000 distinct CDR3 sequences, roughly two fifths seen once. General observations from the study: Older age went with lower TCR beta diversity per million T cells, in a roughly linear way.

The receptor comes from a man younger than 30 in good health. The sequenced material came from blood. The chain employs TRBV6-5 and TRBJ2-1; D gene uncertain. The CDR3 nucleotides are TGTGCCAGCAGTTACGTTGGGAATCCTTCCCTTTACAATGAGCAGTTCTTC. Encoded protein: CASSYVGNPSLYNEQFF.